The 6 T cell receptor beta chains below were found in one sample sequenced in a study of regulatory T cells in long-lasting Graves disease (dated by TCRdb to about 2021). The receptor library was made with multiplex PCR. Sequencer: Illumina HiSeq 4000. CDR3 regions were amplified by Arm-PCR with iRepertoire HTBI primers to construct TCR beta libraries. TCRdb reworked the public reads: Q25 trimming with fastp, MiXCR clone assembly, productive beta chains retained. Records with the same CDR3 protein are collapsed into one entry carrying the most frequent genes and DNA. For this sample there are roughly 510,000 distinct CDR3 sequences; roughly a sixth appear just once. The ten largest clonotypes hold around 12% of the sample. Explained via the paper, the time point label denotes: newly diagnosed GD, antithyroid drugs for less than 3 months. RNA was extracted from PBMCs in TRIzol for both TCR sequencing and RNA sequencing.

These data were also filed under a second study, of T cells in Graves' hyperthyroidism and ophthalmopathy.

The sequences come from peripheral blood mononuclear cells (PBMCs), collected at new diagnosis, from a patient treated with antithyroid drugs. All receptors derive from a young man with Graves disease. Donor details come from another sample of the same person, matched by shared clones.

To note about this clonotype: With a far larger clone one base away, a read error is the likely cause. The chain combines TRBV7-8 with TRBJ2-3, with TRBD1 matching 7 bases. The J call may be mistaken, given a closer DNA end match to TRBJ2-5. Germline CDR1 and CDR2: SGHVS and FQNEAQ. The CDR3 contains 17 residues. CDR3 DNA sequence: TGTGCCAGCAGCTCCCACCTGATGACCCGGGACAGTGAGACCCAGTACTTC. This gives the protein CASSSHLMTRDSETQYF.

This clonotype has at least ten counts. The rearrangement links TRBV28 to TRBJ1-1, with 9 bases identical to TRBD1. Germline lookup yields CDR1 MDHEN and CDR2 SYDVKM. The CDR3 is 16 amino acids. The V gene end was trimmed by 7 bases and the J gene end by 0 bases; junction bases not matched to a gene: 9. CDR3 sequence reads: CASTGTGFGMNTEAFF. The CDR3 nucleotides are TGTGCCAGCACCGGGACAGGGTTTGGAATGAACACTGAAGCTTTCTTT.

V usage is TRBV2 and J usage is TRBJ2-1; 7 bases are a match to TRBD1. The V gene end was trimmed by 11 bases and the J gene end by 3 bases; junction bases not matched to a gene: 13. The CDR3 has 15 amino acids. Germline values: CDR1 SNHLY, CDR2 FYNNEI. The CDR3 DNA sequence: TGTGCCTACAGAGCCGACAGGGCAAGCTACAATGAGCAGTTCTTC. Its protein product is CAYRADRASYNEQFF.

The table lists this clonotype with many counts. V usage is TRBV2 and J usage is TRBJ1-4, with D tentatively TRBD1 (5 bases). CDR1 is SNHLY, CDR2 FYNNEI, per germline. The germline V and J ends were trimmed by 4 bases and 8 bases, with 11 bases remaining between them. The CDR3 sequence is 13 residues long. CDR3 amino acids: CASSGQIGEKLFF. CDR3 bases: TGTGCCAGCAGTGGACAGATAGGGGAAAAACTGTTTTTT.

This clonotype was detected ten times or more. The V and J genes are TRBV29-1 and TRBJ2-3, with 9 bases aligning to TRBD2. CDR3 length: 15 residues. Germline values: CDR1 SQVTM, CDR2 ANQGSEA. J lost 0 bases, V lost 5 bases, and 6 bases had no gene match. CDR3 bases: TGCAGCGTTCGAACTAGCGGGTCGAGCACAGATACGCAGTATTTT. Amino acid sequence: CSVRTSGSSTDTQYF.

This rearrangement joins TRBV20-1 to TRBJ2-3; D perhaps matches TRBD2 (6 bases). Germline V CDR1 and CDR2: DFQATT, SNEGSKA (reference sequence). The ends were cut back, 6 bases at V and 5 bases at J, with 15 bases in the middle. The CDR3 sequence is 13 residues long. The CDR3 spells CSARDVGGDTQYF. CDR3 coding DNA: TGCAGTGCCCGAGACGTGGGGGGAGATACGCAGTATTTT.